Below, 21 T cell receptor beta chains from the same sample are listed, as sequenced in a study of T cell responses to AZD1222 COVID-19 vaccine. Some clones are missing from TCRdb's copy, which holds only in-frame ones; the method was immunoSEQ multiplex PCR. The sample gives 110,000 or so clones, 80% to 90% of which show up once; 7.1% is in the top ten. Sequences were derived from peripheral blood, sampled 28 days after the second AZD1222 dose. The source of these receptors is an adult who received the AZD1222 COVID-19 vaccine.

This chain joins TRBV7-2 and TRBJ1-4, with TRBD1 as a possible D gene (6 bases). Germline V gives CDR1 SGHTA, CDR2 FQGNSA. V was pared by 5 bases and J by 5 bases, with 15 bases between. The CDR3 is 15 residues long. CDR3 loop: CASSLGQPGNEKLFF. DNA of the CDR3: TGTGCCAGCAGCCTTGGACAGCCAGGCAATGAAAAACTGTTTTTT.

V gene TRBV4-1 combines with J gene TRBJ1-5; D call uncertain. The germline gives CDR1 MGHRA, CDR2 YSYEKL. The CDR3 covers 12 residues. V was trimmed by 2 bases and J by 4 bases, leaving 3 bases between them. CDR3 in amino acids: CASSQPNQPQHF. The CDR3 DNA reads TGCGCCAGCAGCCAACCAAATCAGCCCCAGCATTTT.

The chain has TRBV5-6 and TRBJ1-2, with 9 positions matching TRBD1. The germline V gene encodes CDR1 SGHDT and CDR2 YYEEEE. Trimming at V came to 2 bases and at J to 5 bases, leaving 7 bases not matched to a gene. This CDR3 spans 15 amino acids. The CDR3, as DNA: TGTGCCAGCAGCTTATTTTCGACAGGGGGGTATGGCTACACCTTC. This codes for CASSLFSTGGYGYTF.

This clone has a single count. The V and J genes are TRBV19 and TRBJ1-1; TRBD1 matches 7 bases. V shed 0 bases, J shed 11 bases, and the junction held 6 bases outside the gene matches. The CDR3 is made up of 13 amino acids. Germline lookup yields CDR1 LNHDA and CDR2 SQIVND (reference sequence). DNA for the CDR3: TGTGCCAGTAGTATAGATCGACAGGGTACGGCTTTCTTT. It yields the protein CASSIDRQGTAFF.

V gene TRBV5-1 combines with J gene TRBJ2-3, with D perhaps given as TRBD1 or TRBD2 (5 bases each). Trimming left V 4 bases short and J 6 bases short, with 18 bases between. There are 15 residues in the CDR3. The germline V gene encodes CDR1 SGHRS and CDR2 YFSETQ. CDR3 bases: TGCGCCAGCAGCCATTCCCGGGGCCCCTTCGATACGCAGTATTTT. This codes for CASSHSRGPFDTQYF.

This rearrangement joins TRBV6-1 to TRBJ2-1; D possibly corresponds to TRBD2 (6 bases). The V end lost 2 bases, the J end lost 8 bases, and 13 bases lay between the germline ends. Germline CDR1 reads MNHNS; CDR2 reads SASEGT. The CDR3 has 14 residues. CDR3 region: CASSEIAGIDEQFF. CDR3 DNA: TGTGCCAGCAGTGAAATCGCGGGAATCGATGAGCAGTTCTTC.

This rearrangement joins TRBV19 to TRBJ1-5; D remains ambiguous. The CDR3 is made up of 13 amino acids. Trimming removed 1 base at V and 4 bases at J, with 5 bases between. Per the germline V gene, CDR1 is LNHDA and CDR2 is SQIVND (reference sequence). The CDR3 spells CASSIGYNQPQHF. In DNA, the CDR3 is TGTGCCAGTAGTATAGGGTATAATCAGCCCCAGCATTTT.

This clone was seen once. The chain combines TRBV19 with TRBJ1-5; 8 bases map to TRBD1. The V segment lost 5 bases and the J segment 6 bases; nucleotides outside the gene matches: 12. CDR3 length equals 16 residues. Germline loops: CDR1 LNHDA, CDR2 SQIVND (reference sequence). The CDR3 loop is CASSWGQGAVAQPQHF. The DNA for the CDR3 is TGTGCCAGTAGTTGGGGTCAGGGGGCGGTGGCTCAGCCCCAGCATTTT.

The chain carries TRBV6-5 and TRBJ1-5; 9 nucleotides agree with TRBD1. The CDR3 loop spans 15 amino acids. Germline CDR1 reads MNHEY; CDR2 reads SVGAGI. V was clipped by 2 bases and J by 1 base; unmatched bases: 0. Written as DNA, the CDR3 is TGTGCCAGCAGTTACACAGGGGGCAGCAATCAGCCCCAGCATTTT. Its translation is CASSYTGGSNQPQHF.

The chain combines TRBV11-2 with TRBJ2-7; no reliable D call. The V end lost 5 bases, the J end lost 6 bases, and 8 bases lay between the germline ends. This CDR3 spans 11 amino acids. CDR1 and CDR2 (germline): SGHAT, FQNNGV. The CDR3 bases are TGTGCCAGCAGCCCGGATGGCGAGCAGTACTTC. This gives the protein CASSPDGEQYF.

The CDR3 region has the DNA TGTGCCAGCAGCCAAGAGGGGCGCGGGCCCTTTAATGAAAAACTGTTTTTT. Translated: CASSQEGRGPFNEKLFF. The chain joins TRBV14 to TRBJ1-4; a weak D match, TRBD1 (5 bases). Trimming cost V 0 bases and J 4 bases, with 15 bases left between them. Per the germline V gene, CDR1 is SGHDN and CDR2 is FVKESK. The length of the CDR3 is 17 residues.

This chain connects TRBV3-1 (or the pseudogene TRBV3-2) to TRBJ2-3; the D gene is possibly TRBD1 (6 bases). Germline V gives CDR1 LGHDT, CDR2 YNNKEL (reference sequence). There are 20 residues in the CDR3. V was shortened by 1 base and J by 6 bases, with 29 bases between the two germline ends. The CDR3 region is CASSQGLWPRRIKGEDTQYF. The CDR3 region has the DNA TGTGCCAGCAGCCAAGGTCTCTGGCCGAGAAGAATTAAGGGGGAGGATACGCAGTATTTT.

J is TRBJ1-2 and V is TRBV4-1; 7 nucleotides align to TRBD1. The CDR3 sequence is 14 residues long. Trimming cost V 0 bases and J 7 bases; bases outside gene matches: 5. Per the germline V gene, CDR1 is MGHRA and CDR2 is YSYEKL. CDR3 coding DNA: TGCGCCAGCAGCCAAGAACGACAGGGTTTTGGCTACACCTTC. This translates into CASSQERQGFGYTF.

This clone showed up just a few times. This chain connects TRBV5-4 to TRBJ2-1, with D perhaps matching TRBD1 or TRBD2 (5 bases each). V lost 3 bases and J 5 bases, leaving 21 bases between the germline ends. The germline V gene encodes CDR1 SGHNT and CDR2 YYREEE (reference sequence). The CDR3 contains 17 residues. CDR3 nucleotide sequence: TGTGCCAGCAGCTCGGGGCTTCGGACCTTTAGGGACAATGAGCAGTTCTTC. Encoded protein: CASSSGLRTFRDNEQFF.

The chain joins TRBV24-1 to TRBJ1-2; 7 bases agree with TRBD1. The V gene end was trimmed by 5 bases and the J gene end by 6 bases; junction bases not matched to a gene: 2. Germline V gives CDR1 KGHDR, CDR2 SFDVKD. The CDR3 sequence is 12 residues long. CDR3 amino acids: CATSGQGNGYTF. In DNA, the CDR3 is TGTGCCACCAGTGGACAGGGTAATGGCTACACCTTC.

The chain carries TRBV11-1 and TRBJ2-1; 7 bases fit TRBD1. The CDR3 runs to 14 residues. CDR1 is SGHAT, CDR2 FQDESV, per germline (reference sequence). The V and J ends lost 4 bases and 4 bases, in that order; junction bases with no gene match: 4. CDR3 in amino acids: CASSSPDRYNEQFF. For the CDR3, the DNA is TGTGCCAGCAGCTCACCGGACAGGTACAATGAGCAGTTCTTC.

The chain couples TRBV13 to TRBJ1-4; the D gene is possibly TRBD1 (6 bases). This CDR3 is built from 14 residues. Germline V CDR1 and CDR2: PRHDT, FYEKMQ (reference sequence). Trimming took 6 bases from V and 10 from J, leaving 18 bases between them. For the CDR3, the DNA is TGTGCCAGCAGTTATCTACAGGGAGGAGGAAAACTGTTTTTT. This codes for CASSYLQGGGKLFF.

The chain carries TRBV9 and TRBJ2-1; TRBD2 matches 8 bases. CDR3 size: 16 residues. With V trimmed by 3 bases and J by 8 bases, 13 bases remained unmatched. The V gene's germline CDR1 is SGDLS and CDR2 YYNGEE. CDR3 nucleotide sequence: TGTGCCAGCAGCGCCCCCCCGAGCGGGAGTTTGGATGAGCAGTTCTTC. It yields the protein CASSAPPSGSLDEQFF.

This chain joins TRBV6-5 and TRBJ1-5; D is uncertain. Germline loops: CDR1 MNHEY, CDR2 SVGAGI. Trimming took off 6 bases at V and 1 base at J, with 10 bases between the two ends. This CDR3 has 14 residues. The CDR3 region has the DNA TGTGCCAGCAGCTACCAGCGCAGCAATCAGCCCCAGCATTTT. It encodes CASSYQRSNQPQHF.

This clone was found once. The chain is built from TRBV19 and TRBJ1-2, with D tentatively TRBD1 (5 bases). Trimming took off 3 bases at V and 3 bases at J, with 17 bases between the two ends. The CDR3 runs to 16 residues. Germline V CDR1 and CDR2: LNHDA, SQIVND (reference sequence). CDR3 coding DNA: TGTGCCAGTAGTATGGGTGTGGGGGACCCCCACTATGGCTACACCTTC. Its protein product is CASSMGVGDPHYGYTF.

The CDR3 coding sequence is TGTGCCAGCAGCTTAGGGGGACACGGTTCTTGGCAGTACTTC. Encoded protein: CASSLGGHGSWQYF. The chain employs TRBV7-9 and TRBJ2-7; possible D gene TRBD1, 6 bases. From germline, CDR1 is SEHNR and CDR2 FQNEAQ (reference sequence). V lost 1 base, J lost 9 bases, and 16 bases lay in between. The CDR3 has 14 amino acids. Complete variable domain (other parts from reference TRBV7-9 and TRBJ2-7): DTGVSQNPRHKITKRGQNVTFRCDPISEHNRLYWYRQTLGQGPEFLTYFQNEAQLEKSRLLSDRFSAERPKGSFSTLEIQRTEQGDSAMYLCASSLGGHGSWQYFGPGTRLTVT.